The sequence of this TCR beta chain was determined in a study of T cells in localized non-small cell lung cancer. Some clones are missing from TCRdb's copy, which holds only in-frame ones; the method was immunoSEQ multiplex PCR. The data show 25,000 to 35,000 clones, with roughly 90% seen just once and roughly 30% held by the top ten. The germline V and J ends were trimmed by 1 base and 6 bases, with 8 bases remaining between them. In germline, CDR1 is SGHRS, CDR2 YFSETQ. The CDR3 runs to 13 residues. Study results and limitations: Density of T cells in blood, when higher, went with longer overall survival. Uninvolved adjacent lung showed the highest T cell clonality, exceeding tumor.

Of note for this clone: Its target is not known.

This TCR derives from a female donor older than 55 with stage I lung adenocarcinoma. Sequenced here: peripheral blood, sampled before any cancer treatment. V and J are TRBV5-1 and TRBJ2-1; D might be TRBD1 (6 bases). The CDR3 is CASSLSRGNEQFF. The CDR3 bases are TGCGCCAGCAGCTTGTCCAGGGGCAATGAGCAGTTCTTC.